This is a list of T cell receptor beta chains from one sample in a study of beta chain features in type 1 diabetes. TCRdb's copy holds only in-frame clones and misses some; the assay was immunoSEQ multiplex PCR. Here the sample spans 860,000 or so clones, about 17% being singletons. What was sequenced was naive CD4+ T cells from blood. These receptors were collected from a woman aged 18-29 years in good health. CDR3s include the opening cysteine and the closing phenylalanine or tryptophan. Each record gives: CDR3 protein, CDR3 DNA, D gene, clone size, V gene, J gene. The D gene is left open where the match is weak. Clone size is given for some rows only: seen once, a few or many times, or a class if the clone is expanded.

CASSHRDSHYEQYF,TGTGCCAGCAGTCACCGGGACAGTCACTACGAGCAGTACTTC,TRBD1,few,TRBV25-1,TRBJ2-7
CASRASDTGYEQYF,TGTGCCAGCAGGGCCTCGGACACGGGCTACGAGCAGTACTTC,.,few,TRBV2,TRBJ2-7
CASSMKRYRGYNRPYEQYF,TGTGCCAGTAGTATGAAGCGATACAGGGGATACAACAGACCCTACGAGCAGTACTTC,TRBD1,.,TRBV19,TRBJ2-7
CASSSNRGRTEAFF,TGTGCCAGCAGTTCCAACAGGGGTCGAACTGAAGCTTTCTTT,TRBD1,.,TRBV28,TRBJ1-1
CASSYSTGGREQYF,TGTGCCAGCAGTTACTCGACCGGGGGGCGCGAGCAGTACTTC,.,.,TRBV6-6,TRBJ2-7
CASSRLQPSYEQYF,TGCGCCAGCAGCCGGCTACAGCCAAGCTACGAGCAGTACTTC,.,.,TRBV5-1,TRBJ2-7
CATTGTSKGSEQFF,TGTGCCACCACAGGGACTAGTAAAGGTAGTGAGCAGTTCTTC,TRBD2,.,TRBV10-3,TRBJ2-1
CASSRTSGVRWQFF,TGTGCCAGTAGCAGGACTAGCGGGGTACGGTGGCAGTTCTTC,TRBD2,.,TRBV19,TRBJ2-1
CASRRQGGYEQYF,TGTGCCAGCCGCAGACAGGGCGGTTACGAGCAGTACTTC,.,many,TRBV21-1,TRBJ2-7
CASSSQNTEELFF,TGTGCCAGCAGCTCGCAGAACACCGAGGAGCTGTTTTTT,.,.,TRBV5-4,TRBJ2-2
CASSHGYTSGRDNEQFF,TGCGCCAGCAGCCATGGATATACCAGCGGGAGGGACAATGAGCAGTTCTTC,TRBD2,few,TRBV5-1,TRBJ2-1
CASSVAASAMYEQYF,TGTGCCAGCAGCGTAGCGGCTAGCGCTATGTACGAGCAGTACTTC,.,.,TRBV9,TRBJ2-7
CASSLAQGINIQYF,TGTGCCAGCAGCTTAGCCCAGGGTATAAACATTCAGTACTTC,.,few,TRBV7-2,TRBJ2-4
CASSLVGDRTDTQYF,TGTGCCAGCAGCTTAGTGGGGGATCGCACAGATACGCAGTATTTT,.,.,TRBV7-9,TRBJ2-3
CASSEMGRTNEKLFF,TGTGCCAGCAGTGAAATGGGCAGAACTAATGAAAAACTGTTTTTT,.,.,TRBV2,TRBJ1-4
CASSSLDRSYEQYF,TGTGCCAGCAGTTCCTTGGACCGGTCCTACGAGCAGTACTTC,.,few,TRBV6-5,TRBJ2-7
CASSSAPDTQYF,TGTGCCAGCAGCTCCGCCCCAGATACGCAGTATTTT,.,.,TRBV5-6,TRBJ2-3
CASSPGTGVEEQYF,TGTGCCAGCTCACCCGGGACAGGGGTGGAAGAGCAGTACTTC,TRBD1,.,TRBV6-5,TRBJ2-7
CASSQGDRALGAIYF,TGCGCCAGCAGCCAAGGGGACAGGGCTCTGGGAGCCATATATTTT,TRBD1,few,TRBV4-3,TRBJ1-3
CASSPYMNTEAFF,TGTGCCAGCAGCCCATACATGAACACTGAAGCTTTCTTT,.,few,TRBV5-4,TRBJ1-1
CASSPYDINLAKNIQYF,TGTGCCAGCTCACCATACGACATAAACCTAGCCAAAAACATTCAGTACTTC,.,few,TRBV18,TRBJ2-4
CASSLVGGSLLYEQFF,TGTGCCAGCAGTTTAGTTGGCGGGAGCCTTTTATACGAGCAGTTCTTC,TRBD2,.,TRBV28,TRBJ2-1
CASSLAAGGIGETQYF,TGTGCCAGCAGCTTGGCCGCGGGCGGGATCGGGGAGACCCAGTACTTC,.,.,TRBV5-4,TRBJ2-5
CSVEGYRASGNTIYF,TGCAGCGTTGAAGGGTACAGGGCTTCTGGAAACACCATATATTTT,.,.,TRBV29-1,TRBJ1-3
CASSQAGPGQGYAGELFF,TGCGCCAGCAGCCAAGCCGGACCGGGACAGGGGTACGCCGGGGAGCTGTTTTTT,TRBD1,.,TRBV4-3,TRBJ2-2
CASSLYAGEQFF,TGTGCCAGCAGCTTATACGCGGGAGAGCAGTTCTTC,.,.,TRBV7-6,TRBJ2-1